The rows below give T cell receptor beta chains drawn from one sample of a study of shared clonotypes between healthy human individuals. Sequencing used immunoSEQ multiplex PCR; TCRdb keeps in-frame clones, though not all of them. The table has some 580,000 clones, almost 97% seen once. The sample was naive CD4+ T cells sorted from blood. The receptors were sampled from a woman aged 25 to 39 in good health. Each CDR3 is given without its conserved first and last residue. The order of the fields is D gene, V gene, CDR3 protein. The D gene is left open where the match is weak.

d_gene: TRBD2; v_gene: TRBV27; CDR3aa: ASSPLLAGGTQY
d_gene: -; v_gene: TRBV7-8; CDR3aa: AAGTANTGELF
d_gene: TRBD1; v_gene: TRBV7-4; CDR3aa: ASSLDPGGKY
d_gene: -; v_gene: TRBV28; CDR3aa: ASSTQAYGWYEQY
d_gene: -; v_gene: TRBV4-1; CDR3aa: ASSQFTGELF
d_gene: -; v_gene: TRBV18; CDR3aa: ASSPGGAVPNTGELF
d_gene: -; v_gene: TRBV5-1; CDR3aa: ASSPNPYEQY
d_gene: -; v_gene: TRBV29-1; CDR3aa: SVEGTDLGAEEEQPQH
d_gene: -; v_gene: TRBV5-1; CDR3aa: ASSLNSWNNEQF
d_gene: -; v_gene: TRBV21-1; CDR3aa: ASSRPLDAGNQPQH
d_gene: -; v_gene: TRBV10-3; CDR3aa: AISRNQNTEAF
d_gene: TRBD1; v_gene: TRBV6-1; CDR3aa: ASSVGQGSLNTGELF
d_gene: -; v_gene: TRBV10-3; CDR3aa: AISETRYRNTDTQY
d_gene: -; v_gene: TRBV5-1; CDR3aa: ASTGQTISGANVLT
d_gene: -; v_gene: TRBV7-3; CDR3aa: ASSLSTQETQY
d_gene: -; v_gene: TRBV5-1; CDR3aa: ASSITTGNTEAF
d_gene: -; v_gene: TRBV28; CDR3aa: ASSSPQVINIQY
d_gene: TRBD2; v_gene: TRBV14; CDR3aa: ASSPLWGGDTGELF
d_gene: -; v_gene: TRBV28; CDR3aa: ASRKDGYEQY
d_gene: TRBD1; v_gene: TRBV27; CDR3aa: ASSFQGQGIPGANVLT
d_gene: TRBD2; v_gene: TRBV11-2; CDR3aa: ASSPLRAGRDNEQF
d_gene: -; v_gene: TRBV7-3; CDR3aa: ASSSEPRFLSNQPQH
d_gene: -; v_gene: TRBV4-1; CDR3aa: ASSPRTPYYEQY
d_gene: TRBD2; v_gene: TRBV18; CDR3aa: ASSRAGLAGLHEQY
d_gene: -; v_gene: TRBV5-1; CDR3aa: ASSLDWSSYEQY
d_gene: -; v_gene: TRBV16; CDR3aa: ASSLRGMSTGELF
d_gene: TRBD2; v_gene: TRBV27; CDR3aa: ASRPGTSGSYEQY
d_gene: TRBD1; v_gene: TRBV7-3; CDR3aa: ASSSGGTGVVEQF
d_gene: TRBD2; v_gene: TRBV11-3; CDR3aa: ASSPGLAGGEQY
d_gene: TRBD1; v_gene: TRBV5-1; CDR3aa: ASSLGGRRDRNTEAF
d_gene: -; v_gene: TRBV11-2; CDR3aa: ASSKTTHRDSYNSPLH
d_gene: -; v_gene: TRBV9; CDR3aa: ASSVLGGGQDTQY
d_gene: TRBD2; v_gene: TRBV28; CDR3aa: ASSPSGSTYNEQF
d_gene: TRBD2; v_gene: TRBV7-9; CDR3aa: ASSLGGTSGSSEGELF
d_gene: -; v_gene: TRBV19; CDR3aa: ASSIDLAEYQPQH
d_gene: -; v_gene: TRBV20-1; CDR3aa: SARFTEAF
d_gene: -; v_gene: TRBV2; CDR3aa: ASSLGQENTEAF
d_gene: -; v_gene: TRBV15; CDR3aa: ATSRDGEGNNSPLH
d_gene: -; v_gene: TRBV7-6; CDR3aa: ASSFVPGATGELF
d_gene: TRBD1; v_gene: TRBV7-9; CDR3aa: ASSCKGQVCKAF
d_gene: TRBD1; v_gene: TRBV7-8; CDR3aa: ASSLRTGSSYNEQF
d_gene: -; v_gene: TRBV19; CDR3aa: ASSKRAGVVNEAF
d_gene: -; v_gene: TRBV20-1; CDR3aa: SARALDTQY
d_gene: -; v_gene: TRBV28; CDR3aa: ASSEGSQETQY
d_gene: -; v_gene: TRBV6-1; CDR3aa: ASSEFAPGAGELF